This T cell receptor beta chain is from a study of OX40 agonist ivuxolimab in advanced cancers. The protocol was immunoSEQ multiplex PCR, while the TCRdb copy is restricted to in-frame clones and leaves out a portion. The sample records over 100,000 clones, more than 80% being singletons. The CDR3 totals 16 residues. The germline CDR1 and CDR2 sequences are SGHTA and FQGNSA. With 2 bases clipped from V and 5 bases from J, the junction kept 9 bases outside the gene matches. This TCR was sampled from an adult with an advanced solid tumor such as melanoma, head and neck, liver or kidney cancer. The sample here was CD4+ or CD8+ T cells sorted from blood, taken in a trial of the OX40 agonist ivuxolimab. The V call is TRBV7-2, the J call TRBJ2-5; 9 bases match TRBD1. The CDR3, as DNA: TGTGCCAGCAGCTTACGAGACAGGGGGTATCCTGAGACCCAGTACTTC. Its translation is CASSLRDRGYPETQYF. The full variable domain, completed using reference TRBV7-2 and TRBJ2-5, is GAGVSQSPSNKVTEKGKDVELRCDPISGHTALYWYRQSLGQGLEFLIYFQGNSAPDKSGLPSDRFSAERTGGSVSTLTIQRTQQEDSAVYLCASSLRDRGYPETQYFGPGTRLLVL.